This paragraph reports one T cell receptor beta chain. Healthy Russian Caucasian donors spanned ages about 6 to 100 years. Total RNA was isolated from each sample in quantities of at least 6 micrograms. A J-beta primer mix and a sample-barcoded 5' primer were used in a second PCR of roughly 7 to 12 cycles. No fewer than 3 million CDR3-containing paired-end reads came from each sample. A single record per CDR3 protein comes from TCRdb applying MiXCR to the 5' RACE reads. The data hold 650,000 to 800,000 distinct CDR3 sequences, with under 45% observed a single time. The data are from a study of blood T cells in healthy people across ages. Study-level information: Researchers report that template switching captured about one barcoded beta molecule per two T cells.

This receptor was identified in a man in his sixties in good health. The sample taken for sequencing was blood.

The CDR3 loop reads CASSRVRNQPQHF. The CDR3 DNA sequence: TGTGCCAGCAGTCGAGTGCGCAATCAGCCCCAGCATTTT. The rearrangement uses TRBV27 and TRBJ1-5; D call uncertain. The CDR3 runs to 13 residues. CDR1 and CDR2 (germline): MNHEY, SMNVEV (reference sequence). Trimming took 5 bases from V and 2 from J, leaving 7 bases between them.